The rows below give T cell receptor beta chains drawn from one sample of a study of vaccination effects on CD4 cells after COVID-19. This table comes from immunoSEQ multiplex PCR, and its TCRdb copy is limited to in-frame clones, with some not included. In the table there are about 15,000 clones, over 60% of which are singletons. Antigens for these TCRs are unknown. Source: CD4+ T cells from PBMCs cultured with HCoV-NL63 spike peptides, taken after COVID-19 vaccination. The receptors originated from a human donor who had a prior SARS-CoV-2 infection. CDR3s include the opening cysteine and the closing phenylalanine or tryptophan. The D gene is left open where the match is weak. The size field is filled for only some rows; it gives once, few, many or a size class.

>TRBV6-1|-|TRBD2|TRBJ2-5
CASSERVGAGGQETQYF
TGTGCCAGCAGTGAAAGGGTCGGAGCGGGGGGCCAAGAGACCCAGTACTTC
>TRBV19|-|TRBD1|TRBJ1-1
CASSATGLRNTEAFF
TGTGCCAGTAGCGCGACAGGGCTTAGGAACACTGAAGCTTTCTTT
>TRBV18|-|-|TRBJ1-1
CASSIQAVTTEAFF
TGTGCCAGCTCCATACAGGCAGTAACCACTGAAGCTTTCTTT
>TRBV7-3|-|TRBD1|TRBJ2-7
CASSLNPGTGYEQYF
TGTGCCAGCAGCCTAAATCCCGGGACAGGCTACGAGCAGTACTTC
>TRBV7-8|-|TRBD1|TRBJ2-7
CASSLLTGIHEQYF
TGCGCCAGCAGCTTATTGACAGGGATTCACGAGCAGTACTTC
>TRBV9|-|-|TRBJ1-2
CASSASQITNYGYTF
TGTGCCAGCAGCGCATCACAGATTACTAACTATGGCTACACCTTC
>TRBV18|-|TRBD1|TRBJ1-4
CASSPGWGQGGKLFF
TGTGCCAGCTCACCAGGCTGGGGACAGGGAGGGAAACTGTTTTTT
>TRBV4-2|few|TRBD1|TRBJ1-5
CASSQDRGLGYGNQPQHF
TGTGCCAGCAGCCAAGACAGGGGGCTGGGATATGGCAATCAGCCCCAGCATTTT
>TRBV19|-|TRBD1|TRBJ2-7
CASSIDLGQGQYF
TGTGCCAGTAGTATAGATCTCGGACAGGGCCAGTACTTC
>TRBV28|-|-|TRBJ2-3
CASSLLATDTQYF
TGTGCCAGCAGTTTATTAGCCACAGATACGCAGTATTTT
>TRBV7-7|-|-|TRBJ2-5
CASSLVSGRGTQYF
TGTGCTAGCAGCTTAGTTTCCGGCAGGGGGACCCAGTACTTC
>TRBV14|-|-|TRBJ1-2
CASSQGWGRDGNYGYTF
TGTGCCAGCAGCCAAGGATGGGGGCGCGACGGTAACTATGGCTACACCTTC
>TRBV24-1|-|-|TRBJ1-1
CATSATGWGTEAFF
TGTGCCACCAGTGCCACAGGGTGGGGCACTGAAGCTTTCTTT
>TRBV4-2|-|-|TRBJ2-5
CASSQDRPWYQGETQYF
TGTGCCAGCAGCCAAGATCGCCCTTGGTACCAGGGGGAGACCCAGTACTTC
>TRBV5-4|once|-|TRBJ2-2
CASSSEVANTGELFF
TGTGCCAGCAGCTCGGAAGTCGCGAACACCGGGGAGCTGTTTTTT
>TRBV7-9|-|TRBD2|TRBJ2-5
CASSLVVAGPQETQYF
TGTGCCAGCAGCTTAGTGGTAGCGGGTCCACAAGAGACCCAGTACTTC
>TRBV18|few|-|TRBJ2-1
CASSPPGARVYNEQFF
TGTGCCAGCTCACCACCTGGGGCTAGAGTATACAATGAGCAGTTCTTC
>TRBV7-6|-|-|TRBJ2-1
CASSLVYKGPSYNEQFF
TGTGCCAGCAGCTTAGTATATAAGGGCCCCTCCTACAATGAGCAGTTCTTC
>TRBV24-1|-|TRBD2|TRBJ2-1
CATTGVEAGGDNEQFF
TGTGCCACCACGGGCGTTGAGGCGGGAGGGGACAATGAGCAGTTCTTC
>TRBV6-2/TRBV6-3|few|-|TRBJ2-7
CASSSSGRHRRWEQYF
TGTGCCAGCAGTTCAAGTGGCCGCCACCGTAGGTGGGAGCAGTACTTC
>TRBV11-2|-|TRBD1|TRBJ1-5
CASSLTGVGQPQHF
TGTGCCAGCAGCTTGACAGGGGTGGGACAGCCCCAGCATTTT
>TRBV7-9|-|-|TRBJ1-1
CASTKGWGNTEAFF
TGTGCCAGCACCAAAGGGTGGGGAAACACTGAAGCTTTCTTT
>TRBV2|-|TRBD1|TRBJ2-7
CASSPGTGEYEQYF
TGTGCCAGCAGCCCCGGGACAGGGGAATACGAGCAGTACTTC
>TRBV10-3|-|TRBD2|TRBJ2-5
CAISDSSGETQYF
TGTGCCATCAGTGATTCTAGCGGGGAGACCCAGTACTTC
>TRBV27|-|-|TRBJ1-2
CASSLSRNRDGLHYGYTF
TGTGCCAGCAGTTTATCCCGAAACCGGGACGGCCTTCACTATGGCTACACCTTC
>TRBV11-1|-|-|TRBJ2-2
CASSLVGALGELFF
TGTGCCAGCAGCTTAGTGGGGGCACTCGGGGAGCTGTTTTTT
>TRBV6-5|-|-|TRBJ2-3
CASSDWGIAYF
TGTGCCAGCAGCGATTGGGGAATTGCGTATTTT
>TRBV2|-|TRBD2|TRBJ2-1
CASQLAGVDNEQFF
TGTGCCAGCCAACTAGCGGGAGTGGACAATGAGCAGTTCTTC
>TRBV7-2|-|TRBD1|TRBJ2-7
CASSLRQGAYEQYF
TGTGCCAGCAGCTTAAGACAGGGGGCCTACGAGCAGTACTTC
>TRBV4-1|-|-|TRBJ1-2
CASSQDPRQNYGYTF
TGCGCCAGCAGCCAAGATCCGAGACAGAACTATGGCTACACCTTC
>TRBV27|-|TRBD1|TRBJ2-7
CASSSHRGYEQYF
TGTGCCAGCAGTTCCCACAGGGGGTACGAGCAGTACTTC
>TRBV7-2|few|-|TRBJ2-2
CASTPSVNTGELFF
TGTGCCAGCACCCCTAGCGTAAACACCGGGGAGCTGTTTTTT
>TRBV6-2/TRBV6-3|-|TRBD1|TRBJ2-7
CASSYRPPRQGAYEQYF
TGTGCCAGCAGTTACCGACCTCCGAGACAGGGGGCTTACGAGCAGTACTTC
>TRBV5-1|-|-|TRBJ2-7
CASSLVPIYEQYF
TGCGCCAGCAGCTTGGTCCCGATCTACGAGCAGTACTTC
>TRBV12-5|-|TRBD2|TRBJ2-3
CASGGTSSGRGPDTQYF
TGTGCTAGTGGTGGAACCTCTAGCGGGAGGGGTCCCGATACGCAGTATTTT
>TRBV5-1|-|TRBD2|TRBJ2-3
CASSPGTSGTGTDTQYF
TGCGCCAGCAGCCCGGGGACTAGCGGAACTGGCACAGATACGCAGTATTTT
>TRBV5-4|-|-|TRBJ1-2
CASSSSGLYGYTF
TGTGCCAGCAGTTCTTCAGGACTCTATGGCTACACCTTC
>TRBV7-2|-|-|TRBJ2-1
CASSLAEGYEQFF
TGTGCCAGCAGCTTAGCGGAAGGGTATGAGCAGTTCTTC
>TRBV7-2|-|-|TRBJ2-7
CASSSRGPSEQYF
TGTGCCAGCAGCTCTCGGGGGCCGAGTGAGCAGTACTTC